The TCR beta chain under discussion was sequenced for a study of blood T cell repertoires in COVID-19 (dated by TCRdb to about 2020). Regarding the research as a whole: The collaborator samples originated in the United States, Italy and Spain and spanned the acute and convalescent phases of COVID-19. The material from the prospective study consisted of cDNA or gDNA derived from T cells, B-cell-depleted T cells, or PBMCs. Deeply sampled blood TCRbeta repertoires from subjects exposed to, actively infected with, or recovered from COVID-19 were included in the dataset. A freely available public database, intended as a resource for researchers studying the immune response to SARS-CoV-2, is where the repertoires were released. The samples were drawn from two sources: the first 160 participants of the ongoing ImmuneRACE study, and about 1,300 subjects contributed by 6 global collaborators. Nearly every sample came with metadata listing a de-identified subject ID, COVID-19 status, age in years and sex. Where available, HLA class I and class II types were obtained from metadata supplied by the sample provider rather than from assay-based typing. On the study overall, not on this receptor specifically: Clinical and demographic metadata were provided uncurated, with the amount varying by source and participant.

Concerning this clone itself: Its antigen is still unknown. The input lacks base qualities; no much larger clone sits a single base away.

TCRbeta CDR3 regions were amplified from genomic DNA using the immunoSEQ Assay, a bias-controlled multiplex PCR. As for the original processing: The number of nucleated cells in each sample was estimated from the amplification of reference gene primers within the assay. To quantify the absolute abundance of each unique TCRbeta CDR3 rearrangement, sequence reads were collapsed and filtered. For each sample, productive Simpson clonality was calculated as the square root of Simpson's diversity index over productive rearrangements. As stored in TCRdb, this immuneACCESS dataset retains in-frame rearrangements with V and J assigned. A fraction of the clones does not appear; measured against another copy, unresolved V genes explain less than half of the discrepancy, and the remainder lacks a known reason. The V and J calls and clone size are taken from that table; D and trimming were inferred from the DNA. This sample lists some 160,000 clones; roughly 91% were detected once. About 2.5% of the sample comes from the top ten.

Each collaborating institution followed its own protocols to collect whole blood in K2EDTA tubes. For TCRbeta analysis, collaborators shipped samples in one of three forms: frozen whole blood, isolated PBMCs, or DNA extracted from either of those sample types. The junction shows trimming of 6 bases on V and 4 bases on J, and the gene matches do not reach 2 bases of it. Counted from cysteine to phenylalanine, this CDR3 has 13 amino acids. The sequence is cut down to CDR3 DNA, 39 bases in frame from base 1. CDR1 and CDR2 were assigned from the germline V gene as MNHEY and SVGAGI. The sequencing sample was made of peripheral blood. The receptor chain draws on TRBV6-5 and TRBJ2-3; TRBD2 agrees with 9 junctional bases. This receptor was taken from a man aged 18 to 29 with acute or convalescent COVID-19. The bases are TGTGCCAGCAGACTAGCGGGCTCAGATACGCAGTATTTT. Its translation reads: CASRLAGSDTQYF.